This TCR beta chain is drawn from a study of neurological immune-mediated disorders. Synthesis of cDNA was accomplished via 5'RACE employing 10-nucleotide random UMIs. TCRdb called the 5' RACE reads again in MiXCR, with one record for every CDR3 protein. In the table there are around 16,000 distinct CDR3 sequences, about 20% of which are singletons. In this sample, this clonotype turned up many times. What it binds is unknown. Findings and caveats of the study: HTLV-1-associated myelopathy showed the most TCR clonal expansion; multiple sclerosis the least, below healthy controls. CDR3 amino acid sequences of expanded clones were not shared across subjects, a result suggesting private repertoires in all groups.

The V gene's germline CDR1 is SGHRS and CDR2 YFSETQ. The CDR3 is 18 amino acids. V was trimmed by 0 bases and J by 4 bases, leaving 20 bases between them. A blood bank in Maryland, USA, provided the volunteers who served as healthy controls. The source is a man aged 45-65 years in good health. The chain recombines TRBV5-1 with TRBJ1-5, with a tentative D call TRBD1 (5 bases). The sequenced sample was PBMCs. This CDR3 is CASSLDPKEGEKNQPQHF. The CDR3 DNA reads as TGCGCCAGCAGCTTGGACCCTAAGGAAGGGGAAAAAAATCAGCCCCAGCATTTT.